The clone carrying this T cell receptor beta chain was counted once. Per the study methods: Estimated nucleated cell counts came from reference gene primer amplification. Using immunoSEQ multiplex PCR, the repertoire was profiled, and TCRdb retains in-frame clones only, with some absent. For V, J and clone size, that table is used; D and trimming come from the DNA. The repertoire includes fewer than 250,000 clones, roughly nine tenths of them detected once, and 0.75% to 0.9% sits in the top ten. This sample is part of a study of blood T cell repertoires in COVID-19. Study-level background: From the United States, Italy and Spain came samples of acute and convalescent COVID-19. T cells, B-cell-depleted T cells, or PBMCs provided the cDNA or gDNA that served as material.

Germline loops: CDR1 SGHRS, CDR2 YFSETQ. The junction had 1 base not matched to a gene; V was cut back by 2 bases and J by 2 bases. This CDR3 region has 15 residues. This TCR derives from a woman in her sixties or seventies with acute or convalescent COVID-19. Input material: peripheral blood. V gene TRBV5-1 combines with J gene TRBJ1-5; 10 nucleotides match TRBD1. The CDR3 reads CASSLGTGGNQPQHF. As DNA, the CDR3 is TGCGCCAGCAGCTTAGGGACAGGGGGCAATCAGCCCCAGCATTTT.